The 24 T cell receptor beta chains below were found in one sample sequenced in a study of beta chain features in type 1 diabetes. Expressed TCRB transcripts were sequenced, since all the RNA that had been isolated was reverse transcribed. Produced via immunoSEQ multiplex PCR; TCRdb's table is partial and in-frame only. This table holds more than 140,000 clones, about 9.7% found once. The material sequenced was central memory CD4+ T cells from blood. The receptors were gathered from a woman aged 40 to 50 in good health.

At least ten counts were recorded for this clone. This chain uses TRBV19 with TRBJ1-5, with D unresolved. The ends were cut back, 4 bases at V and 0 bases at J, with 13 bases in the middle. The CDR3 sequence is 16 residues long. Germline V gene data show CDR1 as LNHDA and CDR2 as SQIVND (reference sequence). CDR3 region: CASSKRHDASNQPQHF. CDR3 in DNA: TGTGCCAGTAGTAAACGACACGATGCTAGCAATCAGCCCCAGCATTTT.

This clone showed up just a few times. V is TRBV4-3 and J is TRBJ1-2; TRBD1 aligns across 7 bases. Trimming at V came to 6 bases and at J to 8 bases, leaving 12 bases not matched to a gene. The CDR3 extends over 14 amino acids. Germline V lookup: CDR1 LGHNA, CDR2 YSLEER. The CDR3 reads CASSGEYRGGGYTF. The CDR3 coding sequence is TGCGCCAGCAGTGGGGAATACAGGGGAGGCGGCTACACCTTC.

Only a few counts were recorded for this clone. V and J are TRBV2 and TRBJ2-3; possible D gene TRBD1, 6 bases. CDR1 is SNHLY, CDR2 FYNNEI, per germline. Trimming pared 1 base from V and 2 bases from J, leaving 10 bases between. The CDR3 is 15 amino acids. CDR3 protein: CASSEDRAPTDTQYF. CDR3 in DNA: TGTGCCAGCAGTGAAGACAGGGCCCCCACAGATACGCAGTATTTT.

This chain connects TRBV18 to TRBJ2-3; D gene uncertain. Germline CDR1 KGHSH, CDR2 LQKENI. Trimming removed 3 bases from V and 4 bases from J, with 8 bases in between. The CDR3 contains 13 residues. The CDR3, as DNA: TGTGCCAGCTCACCGTCGGTTGCAGATACGCAGTATTTT. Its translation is CASSPSVADTQYF.

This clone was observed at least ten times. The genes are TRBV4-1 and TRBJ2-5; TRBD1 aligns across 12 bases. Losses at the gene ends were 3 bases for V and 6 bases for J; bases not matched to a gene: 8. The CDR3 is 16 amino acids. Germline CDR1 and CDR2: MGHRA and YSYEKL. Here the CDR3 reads CASSHGTGGQVKTQYF. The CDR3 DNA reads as TGCGCCAGCAGCCATGGGACAGGGGGCCAGGTAAAGACCCAGTACTTC.

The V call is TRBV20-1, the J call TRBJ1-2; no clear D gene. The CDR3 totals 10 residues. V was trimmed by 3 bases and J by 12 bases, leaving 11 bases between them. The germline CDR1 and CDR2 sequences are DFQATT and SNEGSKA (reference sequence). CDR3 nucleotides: TGCAGTGCTAGGTTTATAGCGGACACCTTC. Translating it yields CSARFIADTF.

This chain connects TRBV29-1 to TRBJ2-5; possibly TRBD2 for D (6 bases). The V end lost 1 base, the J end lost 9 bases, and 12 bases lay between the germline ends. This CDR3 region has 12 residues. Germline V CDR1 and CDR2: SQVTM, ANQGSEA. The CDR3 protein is CSVEVGGSPQYF. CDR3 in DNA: TGCAGCGTTGAAGTGGGAGGATCGCCCCAGTACTTC.

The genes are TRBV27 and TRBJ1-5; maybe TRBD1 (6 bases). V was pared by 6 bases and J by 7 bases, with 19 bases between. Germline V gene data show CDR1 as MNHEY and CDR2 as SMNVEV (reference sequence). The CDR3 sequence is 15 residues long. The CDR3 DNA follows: TGTGCCAGCAGGCCCACAGGGTCCGAGAGGCAGCCCCAGCATTTT. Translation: CASRPTGSERQPQHF.

CDR3 coding DNA: TGTGCCAGCAGTTTTGGGGCCCTGGGGGAGACCCAGTACTTC. Protein: CASSFGALGETQYF. The chain uses TRBV6-5 and TRBJ2-5; a weak D match, TRBD1 (5 bases). This CDR3 has 14 residues. Germline assignment: CDR1 MNHEY and CDR2 SVGAGI. V lost 4 bases, J lost 5 bases, and 14 bases lay in between.

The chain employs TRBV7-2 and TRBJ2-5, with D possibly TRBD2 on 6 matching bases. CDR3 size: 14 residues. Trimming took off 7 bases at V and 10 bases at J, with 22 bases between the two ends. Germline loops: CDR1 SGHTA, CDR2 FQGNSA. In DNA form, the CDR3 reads TGTGCCAGCACCCCCAGTTGGCCTCCGGGAGTCCAGTACTTC. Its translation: CASTPSWPPGVQYF.

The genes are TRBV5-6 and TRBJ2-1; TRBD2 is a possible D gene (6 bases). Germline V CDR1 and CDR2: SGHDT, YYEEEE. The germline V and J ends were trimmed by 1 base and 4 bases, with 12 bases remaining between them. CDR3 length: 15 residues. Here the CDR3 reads CASSLWGTYYNEQFF. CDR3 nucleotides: TGTGCCAGCAGCTTGTGGGGGACTTATTACAATGAGCAGTTCTTC.

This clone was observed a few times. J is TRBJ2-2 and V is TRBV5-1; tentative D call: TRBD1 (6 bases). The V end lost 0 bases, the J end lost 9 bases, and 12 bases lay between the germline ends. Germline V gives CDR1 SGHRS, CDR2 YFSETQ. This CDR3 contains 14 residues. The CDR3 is CASSLGTGTRELFF. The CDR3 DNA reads TGCGCCAGCAGCTTGGGGACGGGGACAAGGGAGCTGTTTTTT.

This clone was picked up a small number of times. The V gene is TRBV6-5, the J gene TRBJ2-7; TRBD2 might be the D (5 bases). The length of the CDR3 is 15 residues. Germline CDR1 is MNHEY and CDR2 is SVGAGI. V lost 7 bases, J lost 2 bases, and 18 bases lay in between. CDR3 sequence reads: CASIQRLGGAYEQYF. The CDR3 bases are TGTGCCAGCATTCAAAGGTTAGGAGGTGCCTACGAGCAGTACTTC.

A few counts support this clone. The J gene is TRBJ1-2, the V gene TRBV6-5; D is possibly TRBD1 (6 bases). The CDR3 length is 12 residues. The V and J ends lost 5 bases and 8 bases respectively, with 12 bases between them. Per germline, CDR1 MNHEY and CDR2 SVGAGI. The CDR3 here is CASSAGQSGYTF. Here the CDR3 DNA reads TGTGCCAGCAGTGCTGGACAGAGCGGCTACACCTTC.

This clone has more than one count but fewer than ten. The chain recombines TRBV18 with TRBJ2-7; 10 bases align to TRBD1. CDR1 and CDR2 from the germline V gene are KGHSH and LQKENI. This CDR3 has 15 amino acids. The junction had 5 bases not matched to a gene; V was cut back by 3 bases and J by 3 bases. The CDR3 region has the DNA TGTGCCAGCTCACCCCCGGGACAGGGGTTCTACGAGCAGTACTTC. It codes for CASSPPGQGFYEQYF.

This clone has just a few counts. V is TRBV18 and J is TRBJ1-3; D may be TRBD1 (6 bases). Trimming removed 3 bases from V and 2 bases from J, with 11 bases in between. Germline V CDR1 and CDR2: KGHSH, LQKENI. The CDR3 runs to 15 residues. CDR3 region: CASSPNRETGNTIYF. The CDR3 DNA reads TGTGCCAGCTCACCGAACAGGGAAACTGGAAACACCATATATTTT.

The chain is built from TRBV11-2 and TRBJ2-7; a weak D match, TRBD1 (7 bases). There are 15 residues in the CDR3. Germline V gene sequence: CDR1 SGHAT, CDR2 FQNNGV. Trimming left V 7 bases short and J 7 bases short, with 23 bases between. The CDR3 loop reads CASNHGSGGGEEQYF. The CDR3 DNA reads TGTGCCAGCAACCATGGGAGTGGAGGGGGCGAGGAGCAGTACTTC.

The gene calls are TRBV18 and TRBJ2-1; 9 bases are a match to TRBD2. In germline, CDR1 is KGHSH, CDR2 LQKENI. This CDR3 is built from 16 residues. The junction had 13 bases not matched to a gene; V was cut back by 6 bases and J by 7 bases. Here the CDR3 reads CASSKTGGSGGNEQFF. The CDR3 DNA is TGTGCCAGCTCCAAAACGGGCGGTAGCGGGGGAAATGAGCAGTTCTTC.

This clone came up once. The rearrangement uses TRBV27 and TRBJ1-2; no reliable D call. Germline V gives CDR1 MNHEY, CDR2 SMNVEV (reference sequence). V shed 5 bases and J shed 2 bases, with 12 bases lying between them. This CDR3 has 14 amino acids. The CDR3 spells CASSATTRNYGYTF. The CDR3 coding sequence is TGTGCCAGCAGTGCGACGACACGAAACTATGGCTACACCTTC.

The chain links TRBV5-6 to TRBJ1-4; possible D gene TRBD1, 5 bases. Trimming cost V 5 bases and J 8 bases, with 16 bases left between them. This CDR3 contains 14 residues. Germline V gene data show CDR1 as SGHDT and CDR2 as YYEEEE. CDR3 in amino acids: CASRVQVAGEKLFF. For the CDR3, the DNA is TGTGCCAGCAGGGTACAGGTGGCTGGGGAAAAACTGTTTTTT.

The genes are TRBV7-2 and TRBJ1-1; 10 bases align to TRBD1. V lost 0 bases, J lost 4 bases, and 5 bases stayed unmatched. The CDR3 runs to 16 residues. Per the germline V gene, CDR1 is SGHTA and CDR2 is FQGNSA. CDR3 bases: TGTGCCAGCAGCTTAGCCCCGACAGGGGGCGGCACTGAAGCTTTCTTT. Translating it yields CASSLAPTGGGTEAFF.

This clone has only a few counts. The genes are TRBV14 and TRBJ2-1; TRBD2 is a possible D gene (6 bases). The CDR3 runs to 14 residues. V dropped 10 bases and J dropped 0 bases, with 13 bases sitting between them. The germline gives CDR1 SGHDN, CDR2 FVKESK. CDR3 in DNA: TGTGCCACACAGGAGGGTAGCTCCTACAATGAGCAGTTCTTC. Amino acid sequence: CATQEGSSYNEQFF. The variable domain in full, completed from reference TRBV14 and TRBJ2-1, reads EAGVTQFPSHSVIEKGQTVTLRCDPISGHDNLYWYRRVMGKEIKFLLHFVKESKQDESGMPNNRFLAERTGGTYSTLKVQPAELEDSGVYFCATQEGSSYNEQFFGPGTRLTVL.

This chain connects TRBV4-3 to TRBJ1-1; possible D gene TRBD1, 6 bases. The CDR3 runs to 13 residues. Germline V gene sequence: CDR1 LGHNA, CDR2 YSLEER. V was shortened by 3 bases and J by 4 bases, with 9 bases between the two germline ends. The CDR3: CASSQGAFTEAFF. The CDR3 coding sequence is TGCGCCAGCAGCCAGGGGGCCTTCACTGAAGCTTTCTTT.

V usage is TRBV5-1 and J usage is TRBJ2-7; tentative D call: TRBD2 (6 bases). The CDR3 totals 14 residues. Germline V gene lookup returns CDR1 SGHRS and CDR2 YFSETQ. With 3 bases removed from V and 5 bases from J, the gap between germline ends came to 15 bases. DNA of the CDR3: TGCGCCAGCAGCTCACTGACTAGAGGCCACGAGCAGTACTTC. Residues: CASSSLTRGHEQYF.